Each of the 4 T cell receptor beta chains below was sequenced from the same sample in a study of radiotherapy plus CTLA-4 blockade in lung cancer. Method: immunoSEQ multiplex PCR; TCRdb's copy keeps in-frame clones and lacks some. The sample shows tens of thousands of clones, approximately 80% of them seen only once. Sequencing used peripheral blood, obtained from a patient treated with radiotherapy plus ipilimumab. Source of these receptors: a human donor with non-small cell lung cancer whose response to radiotherapy plus ipilimumab could not be evaluated.

The CDR3: CASSLYRGDYEQYF. For the CDR3, the DNA is TGTGCCAGCAGCTTATACCGGGGGGACTACGAGCAGTACTTC. V is TRBV7-3 and J is TRBJ2-7; TRBD2 matches 7 bases. This CDR3 contains 14 residues. Looked up from germline, CDR1 is SGHTA and CDR2 is FQGTGA. The V segment lost 2 bases and the J segment 3 bases; nucleotides outside the gene matches: 4.

This chain uses TRBV5-1 with TRBJ2-3; the match to TRBD2 covers 8 bases. CDR3 size: 19 residues. Germline lookup yields CDR1 SGHRS and CDR2 YFSETQ. V gave up 3 bases and J gave up 4 bases; unmatched junction bases: 19. Here the CDR3 DNA reads TGCGCCAGCAGCTCCGATCCCGATACAGCGGGGGAAGGATCAGATACGCAGTATTTT. It encodes CASSSDPDTAGEGSDTQYF.

V gene TRBV9 combines with J gene TRBJ2-2; 11 nucleotides line up with TRBD2. This CDR3 has 16 amino acids. V shed 0 bases and J 5 bases; nucleotides not matched to a gene: 3. Germline CDR1 and CDR2: SGDLS and YYNGEE. The CDR3 here is CASSVASGRSTGELFF. As DNA, the CDR3 is TGTGCCAGCAGCGTAGCTAGCGGGAGGAGTACCGGGGAGCTGTTTTTT.

This clone was found a few times. The chain has TRBV4-3 and TRBJ2-4; 7 bases fit TRBD2. Per germline, CDR1 LGHNA and CDR2 YSLEER. V was pared by 4 bases and J by 1 base, with 1 base of the junction left unmatched. There are 14 residues in the CDR3. CDR3: CASSLGGAKNIQYF. The CDR3 DNA is TGCGCCAGCAGCCTGGGAGGGGCCAAAAACATTCAGTACTTC.